Listed below are T cell receptor beta chains from one sample, sequenced in a study of regulatory T cells in long-lasting Graves disease. TCRdb itself ran the multiplex PCR reads through MiXCR, one entry per CDR3 protein. The sample carries under 450,000 distinct CDR3 sequences, roughly 12% recorded once. The sample also formed part of further work on T cells in Graves' hyperthyroidism and ophthalmopathy.

The specimen comprised peripheral blood mononuclear cells (PBMCs), sampled at new diagnosis, from a patient treated with antithyroid drugs. The receptors here all came from a young woman with Graves disease. The CDR3 runs from the conserved cysteine through the conserved F or W. The D gene is left open where the match is weak. Size tells how often a clone was seen (once, few, many) or the class of an expanded clone, and some rows leave it out.

clone_size: NA
v_call: TRBV13
j_call: TRBJ2-7
d_call: NA
cdr3_nt: TGTGCCAGCAGCTTTTATAAAGGGGTCCCCTTCTACGAGCAGTACTTC
cdr3_aa: CASSFYKGVPFYEQYF

clone_size: many
v_call: TRBV30
j_call: TRBJ2-3
d_call: NA
cdr3_nt: TGTGCCTGGAGTGTGGTACTAGAAACAGATACGCAGTATTTT
cdr3_aa: CAWSVVLETDTQYF

clone_size: many
v_call: TRBV6-1
j_call: TRBJ1-1
d_call: NA
cdr3_nt: TGTGCCAGCAGAACGGACAGAGACTTTGAAGCTTTCTTT
cdr3_aa: CASRTDRDFEAFF

clone_size: many
v_call: TRBV18
j_call: TRBJ2-1
d_call: NA
cdr3_nt: TGTGCCAGCTCACCATCTCCTCTCTCCTACAATGAGCAGTTCTTC
cdr3_aa: CASSPSPLSYNEQFF

clone_size: NA
v_call: TRBV6-1
j_call: TRBJ2-3
d_call: TRBD2
cdr3_nt: TGTGCCAGCAGCATACCTAGCGGCAGCACAGATACGCAGTATTTT
cdr3_aa: CASSIPSGSTDTQYF

clone_size: few
v_call: TRBV18
j_call: TRBJ2-1
d_call: TRBD1
cdr3_nt: TGTGCCAGCTCACCACTGGACAGGGGCCATGAGCAGTTCTTC
cdr3_aa: CASSPLDRGHEQFF

clone_size: many
v_call: TRBV7-3
j_call: TRBJ2-7
d_call: TRBD2
cdr3_nt: TGTGCCAGCAGCTTGGAACTAGCGGGAAATTACGAGCAGTACTTC
cdr3_aa: CASSLELAGNYEQYF

clone_size: many
v_call: TRBV20-1
j_call: TRBJ2-1
d_call: TRBD2
cdr3_nt: TGCAGTGCTAGAGATATACTAGCGGGAAGGAATGAGCAGTTCTTC
cdr3_aa: CSARDILAGRNEQFF

clone_size: NA
v_call: TRBV4-3
j_call: TRBJ2-3
d_call: NA
cdr3_nt: TGCGCCAGCAGCCATGCTCAACGGGGGACGCTTACCACAGATACGCAGTATTTT
cdr3_aa: CASSHAQRGTLTTDTQYF

clone_size: many
v_call: TRBV28
j_call: TRBJ2-7
d_call: NA
cdr3_nt: TGTGCCAGCAGTTCCCTAGCGCGGAGAGTGTACGAGCAGTACTTC
cdr3_aa: CASSSLARRVYEQYF

clone_size: few
v_call: TRBV5-1
j_call: TRBJ2-5
d_call: NA
cdr3_nt: TGCGCCAGCAGCACCTCAGGGCGAGAGACCCAGTACTTC
cdr3_aa: CASSTSGRETQYF

clone_size: many
v_call: TRBV20-1
j_call: TRBJ1-2
d_call: NA
cdr3_nt: TGCAGTGCTAGTAAAGGGCTCCCTAACTATGGCTACACCTTC
cdr3_aa: CSASKGLPNYGYTF

clone_size: many
v_call: TRBV4-1
j_call: TRBJ2-3
d_call: TRBD2
cdr3_nt: TGCGCCAGCAGCACCCCCGGGACTAGCTATAACCCAGATACGCAGTATTTT
cdr3_aa: CASSTPGTSYNPDTQYF

clone_size: many
v_call: TRBV30
j_call: TRBJ2-1
d_call: NA
cdr3_nt: TGTGCTCGGGGGACAGAGTACAATGAGCAGTTCTTC
cdr3_aa: CARGTEYNEQFF

clone_size: few
v_call: TRBV27
j_call: TRBJ2-2
d_call: NA
cdr3_nt: TGTGCCAGCAGTTTTCTCGGCCCATCCAATCAAAACACCGGGGAGCTGTTTTTT
cdr3_aa: CASSFLGPSNQNTGELFF

clone_size: many
v_call: TRBV14
j_call: TRBJ2-1
d_call: NA
cdr3_nt: TGTGCCAGCAGCCCTATGGAGGGGAGCTCCTACAATGAGCAGTTCTTC
cdr3_aa: CASSPMEGSSYNEQFF

clone_size: many
v_call: TRBV20-1
j_call: TRBJ2-7
d_call: NA
cdr3_nt: TGCAGTGCTAGACCACGTGGGACATCACGTCTCGACGAGCAGTACTTC
cdr3_aa: CSARPRGTSRLDEQYF

clone_size: many
v_call: TRBV12-3/TRBV12-4
j_call: TRBJ1-4
d_call: NA
cdr3_nt: TGTGCCAGCAGTTCAGCCGGGTTAGGAGAAAAACTGTTTTTT
cdr3_aa: CASSSAGLGEKLFF

clone_size: many
v_call: TRBV7-9
j_call: TRBJ2-1
d_call: TRBD2
cdr3_nt: TGTGCCAGCAGCCCTACGGTAGCGGGGGGAGATGAGCAGTTCTTC
cdr3_aa: CASSPTVAGGDEQFF

clone_size: many
v_call: TRBV7-8
j_call: TRBJ1-2
d_call: TRBD1
cdr3_nt: TGTGCCAGCAGCTTAACACAGGGGGTTTACTATGGCTACACCTTC
cdr3_aa: CASSLTQGVYYGYTF

clone_size: many
v_call: TRBV6-2/TRBV6-3
j_call: TRBJ1-6
d_call: NA
cdr3_nt: TGTGCCAGCAGTTACCAGCAAAGGAGATCACCCCTCCACTTT
cdr3_aa: CASSYQQRRSPLHF

clone_size: few
v_call: TRBV14
j_call: TRBJ2-1
d_call: NA
cdr3_nt: TGTGCCAGCAGCCAATGGGAGTTTGGTGAGCAGTTCTTC
cdr3_aa: CASSQWEFGEQFF

clone_size: many
v_call: TRBV14
j_call: TRBJ2-3
d_call: NA
cdr3_nt: TGTGCCAGCAGCGAAGGACAGAGCACAGATACGCAGTATTTT
cdr3_aa: CASSEGQSTDTQYF

clone_size: NA
v_call: TRBV4-1
j_call: TRBJ2-5
d_call: NA
cdr3_nt: TGCGCCAGCAGCCAAGTGGGCTCCGTCAAAGAGACCCAGTACTTC
cdr3_aa: CASSQVGSVKETQYF

clone_size: many
v_call: TRBV12-3/TRBV12-4
j_call: TRBJ2-1
d_call: NA
cdr3_nt: TGTGCCAGCGTTCCGGGCTCCTACAATGAGCAGTTCTTC
cdr3_aa: CASVPGSYNEQFF

clone_size: NA
v_call: TRBV10-2
j_call: TRBJ1-5
d_call: NA
cdr3_nt: TGCGCCAGCAGTGAGTCGAGGGTACGAAGGAGCAATCAGCCCCAGCATTTT
cdr3_aa: CASSESRVRRSNQPQHF

clone_size: few
v_call: TRBV28
j_call: TRBJ1-5
d_call: NA
cdr3_nt: TGTGCCAGCGGTAAGATTTATAGCAATCAGCCCCAGCATTTT
cdr3_aa: CASGKIYSNQPQHF

clone_size: many
v_call: TRBV30
j_call: TRBJ1-1
d_call: NA
cdr3_nt: TGTGCCTGGAGTGCTTTAGGAAGAGGCGGTCGGACTGAAGCTTTCTTT
cdr3_aa: CAWSALGRGGRTEAFF

clone_size: NA
v_call: TRBV19
j_call: TRBJ2-7
d_call: TRBD2
cdr3_nt: TGTGCCAGTACGGGGGGTCATTACGAGCAGTACTTC
cdr3_aa: CASTGGHYEQYF

clone_size: many
v_call: TRBV7-3
j_call: TRBJ2-5
d_call: TRBD2
cdr3_nt: TGTGCCAGCAGCTCCGGACTAGTGGGGGGTGGGGAGACCCAGTACTTC
cdr3_aa: CASSSGLVGGGETQYF

clone_size: many
v_call: TRBV7-6
j_call: TRBJ1-1
d_call: NA
cdr3_nt: TGTGCCAGCAGCCCTCTGGGGAGGGAATACACTGAAGCTTTCTTT
cdr3_aa: CASSPLGREYTEAFF

clone_size: many
v_call: TRBV12-3/TRBV12-4
j_call: TRBJ2-1
d_call: TRBD2
cdr3_nt: TGTGCCAGCAGTTTTATGGGACTAGCCTACAATGAGCAGTTCTTC
cdr3_aa: CASSFMGLAYNEQFF

clone_size: few
v_call: TRBV29-1
j_call: TRBJ2-1
d_call: NA
cdr3_nt: TGCAGCGTTGAAGGCCACGGCAGGGACTTCAATGAGCAGTTCTTC
cdr3_aa: CSVEGHGRDFNEQFF

clone_size: NA
v_call: TRBV7-6
j_call: TRBJ2-1
d_call: NA
cdr3_nt: TGTGCCAGCAGCTTAGATTTAAGGGGGGGGGATGAGCAGTTCTTC
cdr3_aa: CASSLDLRGGDEQFF

clone_size: NA
v_call: TRBV3-1
j_call: TRBJ1-4
d_call: NA
cdr3_nt: TGTGCCAGCAGCCCGGCCGGGCTTAATGAAAAACTGTTTTTT
cdr3_aa: CASSPAGLNEKLFF

clone_size: few
v_call: TRBV6-2/TRBV6-3
j_call: TRBJ2-5
d_call: NA
cdr3_nt: TGTGCCAGCAGTTACTGGGCGGAAGCGGACGTGGCCCAGTACTTC
cdr3_aa: CASSYWAEADVAQYF

clone_size: NA
v_call: TRBV7-2
j_call: TRBJ2-3
d_call: NA
cdr3_nt: TGTGCCAGCAGCTCTCCCCCCGGACGGCTCACAGATACGCAGTATTTT
cdr3_aa: CASSSPPGRLTDTQYF